The 27 T cell receptor beta chains below all came from one sample that was sequenced in a study of cytomegalovirus exposure and HLA in healthy donors. The PCR employed 60 Vbeta primers together with 13 Jbeta primers. The table came from immunoSEQ multiplex PCR; TCRdb's copy has only in-frame clones and leaves some out. The sample consists of about 270,000 clones, more than 55% of them appearing once. Sequenced input: PBMCs. These receptors all stem from a female donor in good health and CMV-seronegative.

V is TRBV27 and J is TRBJ2-7, with 8 bases matching TRBD1. Germline CDR1 reads MNHEY; CDR2 reads SMNVEV (reference sequence). Trimming at V came to 4 bases and at J to 2 bases, leaving 7 bases not matched to a gene. This CDR3 has 15 residues. The CDR3 bases are TGTGCCAGCAGTTCCATGGACAGGGCTCCCTACGAGCAGTACTTC. Protein sequence: CASSSMDRAPYEQYF.

CDR3 loop: CASSQVPGTGVWQYF. The CDR3 nucleotides are TGCGCCAGCAGCCAAGTTCCGGGGACAGGGGTTTGGCAGTACTTC. The rearrangement links TRBV4-1 to TRBJ2-5; TRBD1 agrees at 10 bases. Trimming cost V 1 base and J 11 bases; bases outside gene matches: 10. Per the germline V gene, CDR1 is MGHRA and CDR2 is YSYEKL. The CDR3 contains 15 residues.

V is TRBV9 and J is TRBJ2-1, with 11 positions matching TRBD2. Losses at the gene ends were 3 bases for V and 5 bases for J; bases not matched to a gene: 4. Germline loops: CDR1 SGDLS, CDR2 YYNGEE. The CDR3 sequence is 15 residues long. This chain's CDR3 is CASSETSGNHNEQFF. The CDR3 coding sequence is TGTGCCAGCAGCGAGACTAGCGGGAACCACAATGAGCAGTTCTTC.

This clone was detected only once. The rearrangement links TRBV30 to TRBJ2-5; 11 nucleotides agree with TRBD1. This CDR3 has 14 amino acids. With 8 bases clipped from V and 6 bases from J, the junction kept 11 bases outside the gene matches. Looked up from germline, CDR1 is GTSNPN and CDR2 is SVGIG (reference sequence). The DNA of the CDR3 is TGTGCCGGAGCCGGGACAGGGGGACAGAAGACCCAGTACTTC. Translating gives CAGAGTGGQKTQYF. Together with reference TRBV30 and TRBJ2-5, the CDR3 gives the full variable domain: SQTIHQWPATLVQPVGSPLSLECTVEGTSNPNLYWYRQAAGRGLQLLFYSVGIGQISSEVPQNLSASRPQDRQFILSSKKLLLSDSGFYLCAGAGTGGQKTQYFGPGTRLLVL.

This clone turned up a few times. The gene calls are TRBV27 and TRBJ1-2; 11 nucleotides match TRBD1. With 5 bases clipped from V and 4 bases from J, the junction kept 6 bases outside the gene matches. This CDR3 region has 15 residues. Looked up from germline, CDR1 is MNHEY and CDR2 is SMNVEV (reference sequence). This chain's CDR3 is CASSAGQGDIYGYTF. In DNA form, the CDR3 reads TGTGCCAGCAGTGCGGGACAGGGGGATATCTATGGCTACACCTTC.

CDR3 sequence: CASSQVLAGGHPTTYEQYF. Written as DNA, the CDR3 is TGCGCCAGCAGCCAAGTTTTAGCGGGAGGGCATCCGACTACCTACGAGCAGTACTTC. The rearrangement links TRBV4-1 to TRBJ2-7; 11 nucleotides line up with TRBD2. The trim removed 1 base at V and 2 bases at J, leaving 13 bases unmatched. CDR1 is MGHRA, CDR2 YSYEKL, per germline. CDR3 size: 19 residues.

This clone was picked up a small number of times. The chain joins TRBV9 to TRBJ2-3, with a possible D match to TRBD2 (5 bases). There are 14 residues in the CDR3. Per germline, CDR1 SGDLS and CDR2 YYNGEE. Trimming pared 1 base from V and 3 bases from J, leaving 9 bases between. The CDR3 region is CASSVSWETDTQYF. CDR3 in DNA: TGTGCCAGCAGCGTATCGTGGGAGACAGATACGCAGTATTTT.

This chain connects TRBV9 to TRBJ1-1; 7 bases match TRBD1. Germline CDR1 SGDLS, CDR2 YYNGEE. V lost 3 bases and J lost 10; bases outside the gene matches: 15. The CDR3 has 15 residues. The CDR3: CASSAGSRGERGAFF. The CDR3 nucleotides are TGTGCCAGCAGCGCCGGTAGCAGGGGGGAGAGGGGAGCTTTCTTT.

The chain combines TRBV6-5 with TRBJ2-4; a possible D gene is TRBD1 (5 bases). The CDR3 runs 15 residues. CDR1 is MNHEY, CDR2 SVGAGI, per germline. The V and J ends lost 5 bases and 5 bases respectively, with 16 bases between them. CDR3 protein: CASSPGRRVQNIQYF. The CDR3, as DNA: TGTGCCAGCAGTCCCGGGCGCAGGGTGCAAAACATTCAGTACTTC.

V usage is TRBV28 and J usage is TRBJ2-2; 9 positions agree with TRBD1. The V segment lost 2 bases and the J segment 5 bases; nucleotides outside the gene matches: 3. This CDR3 contains 15 residues. Per the germline V gene, CDR1 is MDHEN and CDR2 is SYDVKM. The CDR3 bases are TGTGCCAGCAGTTTACCACAGGGGGCGACCGGGGAGCTGTTTTTT. It yields the protein CASSLPQGATGELFF.

The chain combines TRBV5-6 with TRBJ2-2, with TRBD2 matching over 7 bases. V shed 5 bases and J 6 bases; nucleotides not matched to a gene: 7. CDR1 is SGHDT and CDR2 is YYEEEE in the germline V gene. This CDR3 is built from 14 residues. CDR3 residues: CASRWLGGAGELFF. CDR3 DNA sequence: TGTGCCAGCAGGTGGCTTGGGGGGGCCGGGGAGCTGTTTTTT.

This chain connects TRBV7-9 to TRBJ2-5; D is undetermined. CDR3 length: 13 residues. Germline CDR1 reads SEHNR; CDR2 reads FQNEAQ (reference sequence). V lost 5 bases to trimming and J lost 2 bases, with 9 bases between them. CDR3 DNA: TGTGCCAGCAGCCCCCGCGCACAAGAGACCCAGTACTTC. This encodes CASSPRAQETQYF.

The chain uses TRBV6-6 and TRBJ1-1, with TRBD1 as a possible D gene (5 bases). Trimming stripped 4 bases from V and 1 base from J, with 13 bases between. This CDR3 is 15 amino acids long. CDR1 is MNHNY, CDR2 SVGAGI, per germline (reference sequence). The CDR3 loop reads CASSSPLGANTEAFF. DNA of the CDR3: TGTGCCAGCAGTTCCCCCTTAGGGGCGAACACTGAAGCTTTCTTT.

This chain links TRBV6-1 with TRBJ2-3; 8 bases are shared with TRBD1. The CDR3 length is 14 residues. Germline-derived CDR1 and CDR2 are MNHNS and SASEGT. With V trimmed by 10 bases and J by 3 bases, 9 bases remained unmatched. The CDR3 coding sequence is TGTGCCACCCGACAGGGGAGGATTACAGATACGCAGTATTTT. Encoded protein: CATRQGRITDTQYF.

This rearrangement joins TRBV28 to TRBJ1-5; possibly TRBD1 for D (6 bases). The ends were cut back, 6 bases at V and 3 bases at J, with 12 bases in the middle. CDR3 size: 14 residues. Looked up from germline, CDR1 is MDHEN and CDR2 is SYDVKM. CDR3 bases: TGTGCCAGCAGGGTGGACAGACTCAATCAGCCCCAGCATTTT. Its translation is CASRVDRLNQPQHF.

J is TRBJ1-4 and V is TRBV2; 7 bases agree with TRBD1. This CDR3 comprises 12 residues. Trimming took 6 bases from V and 8 from J; bases not matched to a gene: 3. The V gene's germline CDR1 is SNHLY and CDR2 FYNNEI. CDR3 sequence: CASSGQEEKLFF. CDR3 DNA sequence: TGTGCCAGCAGCGGACAGGAGGAAAAACTGTTTTTT.

This clone was observed a few times. CDR3 residues: CASSSQPGHISYGNQPQHF. DNA for the CDR3: TGTGCCAGTTCGTCCCAGCCAGGGCACATTTCGTATGGCAATCAGCCCCAGCATTTT. The chain recombines TRBV28 with TRBJ1-5; the D gene is possibly TRBD1 (5 bases). The CDR3 length is 19 residues. The germline V and J ends were trimmed by 9 bases and 2 bases, with 29 bases remaining between them. The V gene's germline CDR1 is MDHEN and CDR2 SYDVKM.

CDR3 amino acids: CACRQANTEAFF. The CDR3 DNA follows: TGTGCCTGCCGACAGGCGAACACTGAAGCTTTCTTT. The chain combines TRBV30 with TRBJ1-1, with a possible D match to TRBD1 (6 bases). Trimming left V 6 bases short and J 1 base short, with 9 bases between. Germline V gene data show CDR1 as GTSNPN and CDR2 as SVGIG (reference sequence). The CDR3 loop spans 12 amino acids. The variable domain in full, completed from reference TRBV30 and TRBJ1-1, reads SQTIHQWPATLVQPVGSPLSLECTVEGTSNPNLYWYRQAAGRGLQLLFYSVGIGQISSEVPQNLSASRPQDRQFILSSKKLLLSDSGFYLCACRQANTEAFFGQGTRLTVV.

The rearrangement uses TRBV6-5 and TRBJ2-7; D might be TRBD1 (6 bases). Germline CDR1 reads MNHEY; CDR2 reads SVGAGI. The CDR3 spans 15 residues. With 2 bases removed from V and 4 bases from J, the gap between germline ends came to 15 bases. The CDR3 region is CASSYQRTDGYEQYF. The DNA of the CDR3 is TGTGCCAGCAGTTACCAAAGGACAGATGGTTACGAGCAGTACTTC.

As for this clone: One end of the junction fails to match germline, which may point to a read error. The chain employs TRBV28 and TRBJ2-7; 9 positions match TRBD1. This CDR3 has 13 residues. Germline CDR1 MDHEN, CDR2 SYDVKM. The CDR3 region has the DNA TGTGCCAGCAGGCGGGACAGGGCCAGCGAGCATTACTTC. The encoded protein is CASRRDRASEHYF.

Here the CDR3 DNA reads TGTGCCAGCAGTTTCCAAGGACAGGGAATTCAGCCCCAGCATTTT. As protein: CASSFQGQGIQPQHF. This chain joins TRBV28 and TRBJ1-5, with TRBD1 identical over 8 bases. Per the germline V gene, CDR1 is MDHEN and CDR2 is SYDVKM. V lost 3 bases to trimming and J lost 6 bases; unmatched junction nucleotides: 7. The CDR3 totals 15 residues.

The V and J genes are TRBV28 and TRBJ1-1, with D perhaps TRBD1 (5 bases). The germline CDR1 and CDR2 sequences are MDHEN and SYDVKM. V lost 8 bases to trimming and J lost 3 bases, with 22 bases between them. The CDR3 is made up of 16 amino acids. The CDR3 here is CASSSRVGGFDTEAFF. As DNA, the CDR3 is TGTGCCAGCTCTTCAAGGGTGGGGGGGTTTGACACTGAAGCTTTCTTT.

This clone occurred once. This chain links TRBV11-3 with TRBJ2-6, with TRBD1 as a possible D gene (6 bases). The CDR3 contains 17 residues. The V gene's germline CDR1 is SGHNT and CDR2 YENEEA. V was cut by 1 base and J by 0 bases, with 10 bases left in between. CDR3: CASSLGQAVSGANVLTF. The CDR3 DNA reads TGTGCCAGCAGCTTAGGACAGGCAGTCTCTGGGGCCAACGTCCTGACTTTC.

The chain combines TRBV6-1 with TRBJ2-7, with 7 bases that match TRBD2. Trimming at V came to 2 bases and at J to 5 bases, leaving 9 bases not matched to a gene. The CDR3 spans 15 residues. The germline CDR1 and CDR2 sequences are MNHNS and SASEGT. The CDR3 spells CASSEMAGEEHEQYF. Written as DNA, the CDR3 is TGTGCCAGCAGTGAAATGGCGGGAGAGGAGCACGAGCAGTACTTC.

The chain has TRBV19 and TRBJ1-5, with D hard to call. V lost 3 bases and J lost 4, with 10 bases in between. Germline CDR1 is LNHDA and CDR2 is SQIVND (reference sequence). The CDR3 runs to 14 residues. CDR3 nucleotides: TGTGCCAGTAGTATGGCCCCTCCTAATCAGCCCCAGCATTTT. Amino acids: CASSMAPPNQPQHF.

The chain employs TRBV6-5 and TRBJ2-1, with 8 bases aligning to TRBD2. CDR1 is MNHEY, CDR2 SVGAGI, per germline. Losses at the gene ends were 4 bases for V and 3 bases for J; bases not matched to a gene: 5. The CDR3 runs to 15 residues. CDR3 in amino acids: CASSLTSAIYNEQFF. The CDR3 nucleotides read TGTGCCAGCAGTTTGACTAGCGCTATCTACAATGAGCAGTTCTTC.

CDR3 sequence reads: CASSLGSGTGDEKLFF. DNA of the CDR3: TGCGCCAGCAGCTTAGGAAGTGGGACAGGGGATGAAAAACTGTTTTTT. This chain joins TRBV5-1 and TRBJ1-4, with TRBD1 matching 10 bases. There are 16 residues in the CDR3. V lost 2 bases and J lost 6; bases outside the gene matches: 7. From germline, CDR1 is SGHRS and CDR2 YFSETQ.